This T cell receptor beta chain was sequenced during a study of metastatic and nonmetastatic thyroid tumors. Whole-study context: Both malignant and benign thyroid patients supplied peripheral blood and tumor or nodule tissue samples, across which the repertoires of these patients were then compared.

J was trimmed by 7 bases and V by 5 bases; bases with no gene match: 17. The CDR3 is made up of 17 amino acids. Germline assignment: CDR1 MNHEY and CDR2 SVGEGT. This clone was recorded a few times. TCRdb re-processed the PCR reads through MiXCR. The table has 33,000 or so clones, approximately 19% seen once. No patient received treatment before thyroid surgery. This clonotype was obtained from a female donor with papillary thyroid cancer or a benign thyroid nodule (not recorded which). Some clones in this sample may be carry-over from other donors' samples. This chain links TRBV6-2 or TRBV6-3 with TRBJ2-7; 10 bases are shared with TRBD2. The sequenced material came from blood. CDR3 coding DNA: TGTGCCAGCAGTAACCGGCGGAGCGGGAGGGCCAGCGGAGAGCAGTACTTC. It codes for CASSNRRSGRASGEQYF.